Included here is one T cell receptor (beta chain) sequence, with context. Only in-frame clones appear in the TCRdb table, and some are missing; sequencing was by immunoSEQ multiplex PCR. The table includes 250,000 or so clones, approximately 86% detected once. This record comes from a study of blood T cell repertoires in COVID-19. The germline CDR1 and CDR2 sequences are MDHEN and SYDVKM. The CDR3 consists of 15 residues. Trimming removed 6 bases from V and 5 bases from J; junction bases left unmatched: 11. What was sequenced was peripheral blood. The clonotype comes from a human donor in a cohort sampled during active COVID-19. The genes are TRBV28 and TRBJ1-1; 8 bases agree with TRBD1. CDR3 residues: CASRSQGAPGTEAFF. For the CDR3, the DNA is TGTGCCAGCAGGTCCCAGGGGGCGCCGGGTACTGAAGCTTTCTTT.